A selection of T cell receptor beta chains follows, all from one sample in a study of blood T cell repertoires in COVID-19. Assay used: immunoSEQ multiplex PCR; TCRdb lists only in-frame clones, some missing. The table has under 200,000 clones, around 85% seen once. Sequenced material: peripheral blood. The receptors shown here come from an older woman with acute or convalescent COVID-19. Each CDR3 is given with its conserved first and last residue. D genes are given only for firm matches. Size is omitted from some rows. Given values are once, few, many or a class for expanded clones.

NA	NA	TRBV3-1/TRBV3-2	TRBJ1-3	TGTGCCAGCAGCCATAGGACAGCACCGTCTGGAAACACCATATATTTT	CASSHRTAPSGNTIYF
NA	TRBD1	TRBV29-1	TRBJ2-3	TGCAGCGTTGGGTCGAGGGGGCAAGATACGCAGTATTTT	CSVGSRGQDTQYF
NA	NA	TRBV5-6	TRBJ1-4	TGTGCCAGCAGCGGGAGGGTGTCAGCTAATGAAAAACTGTTTTTT	CASSGRVSANEKLFF
NA	NA	TRBV27	TRBJ1-1	TGTGCCAGCAGTTTCGAAGGTGGGACAAGGGTTACTGAAGCTTTCTTT	CASSFEGGTRVTEAFF
NA	TRBD1	TRBV12-3/TRBV12-4	TRBJ2-2	TGTGCCAGCAATAGGGGGCGGACCGGGGAGCTGTTTTTT	CASNRGRTGELFF
NA	NA	TRBV4-3	TRBJ2-7	TGCGCCAGCAGCCAACGGGGCAGGGGCTACGAGCAGTACTTC	CASSQRGRGYEQYF
NA	NA	TRBV7-8	TRBJ2-1	TGTGCCAGCAGCCCCTGGCATAATGAGCAGTTCTTC	CASSPWHNEQFF
NA	TRBD1	TRBV12-5	TRBJ2-7	TGTGCTAGTGGTTTGGGTCCGGGACAGGGGGCGTACGAGCAGTACTTC	CASGLGPGQGAYEQYF
NA	NA	TRBV14	TRBJ1-2	TGTGCCAGCAGCCACGGTGCCTATGGCTACACCTTC	CASSHGAYGYTF
NA	TRBD1	TRBV29-1	TRBJ2-3	TGCAGCGTTGAAGGACAGGGGGCAGATACGCAGTATTTT	CSVEGQGADTQYF
NA	NA	TRBV7-2	TRBJ1-1	TGTGCCAGCAGCTTTAGGGGAGGGGGCACTGAAGCTTTCTTT	CASSFRGGGTEAFF
NA	NA	TRBV5-6	TRBJ1-5	TGTGCCAGCAGCGCTCGGGGAAACCCGGTCGATCAGCCCCAGCATTTT	CASSARGNPVDQPQHF
NA	NA	TRBV4-2	TRBJ1-1	TGTGCCAGCAGCCAAGCGTTGTTAGCAATGAACACTGAAGCTTTCTTT	CASSQALLAMNTEAFF
NA	TRBD2	TRBV28	TRBJ2-1	TGTGCCAGCAGTCACTCCCTACTAGCGGGAGACTACAATGAGCAGTTCTTC	CASSHSLLAGDYNEQFF
NA	TRBD1	TRBV24-1	TRBJ1-4	TGTGCCACCATGGACAGGGTGGAGGAAAAACTGTTTTTT	CATMDRVEEKLFF
once	TRBD1	TRBV2	TRBJ1-5	TGTGCCAGCAGGACAGGGAAGGGGCCTAATCAGCCCCAGCATTTT	CASRTGKGPNQPQHF
NA	NA	TRBV6-2/TRBV6-3	TRBJ2-2	TGTGCCAGCAGCCAGCGGTTGCACGGGGAGCTGTTTTTT	CASSQRLHGELFF
NA	NA	TRBV3-1/TRBV3-2	TRBJ1-2	TGTGCCAGCAGCCAAGTCCTCCAACATGGCGGCTACACCTTC	CASSQVLQHGGYTF
NA	TRBD1	TRBV5-1	TRBJ1-4	TGCGCCAGCAGCTTACAGGGGCGACGGGATGAAAAACTGTTTTTT	CASSLQGRRDEKLFF
NA	TRBD1	TRBV6-2/TRBV6-3	TRBJ1-1	TGTGCCAGCAGTTCCGCGACAGGGGGCACTGAAGCTTTCTTT	CASSSATGGTEAFF
NA	NA	TRBV7-9	TRBJ1-5	TGTGCCAGCAGCTCGCGGGTAGGTCAGCCCCAGCATTTT	CASSSRVGQPQHF
NA	NA	TRBV28	TRBJ1-2	TGTGCCAGCAGCCGGACAGACTATGGCTACACCTTC	CASSRTDYGYTF
once	NA	TRBV19	TRBJ1-5	TGTGCCAGTAGTTCCCGAAGGGGTCAGCCCCAGCATTTT	CASSSRRGQPQHF
NA	NA	TRBV5-1	TRBJ1-4	TGCGCCAGCAGCGTGACAGGTATTAATGAAAAACTGTTTTTT	CASSVTGINEKLFF
NA	TRBD1	TRBV5-1	TRBJ1-1	TGCGCCAGCAGCTTGGGCAGGGGGTATGGAATGAACACTGAAGCTTTCTTT	CASSLGRGYGMNTEAFF
NA	TRBD1	TRBV6-6	TRBJ1-1	TGTGCCAGCAGTTACTCAGGGACAGGAGGGCTCACTGAAGCTTTCTTT	CASSYSGTGGLTEAFF
once	NA	TRBV29-1	TRBJ1-1	TGCAGCGTTGAACGGGGGACGCGGGCTTTCTTT	CSVERGTRAFF
few	TRBD2	TRBV7-9	TRBJ2-5	TGTGCCAGCAGCCCACGGGGACTAGCGGCCCAAGAGACCCAGTACTTC	CASSPRGLAAQETQYF
NA	NA	TRBV29-1	TRBJ2-5	TGCAGCGTTGAGTGGGGACTTTGGGGAGAGACCCAGTACTTC	CSVEWGLWGETQYF
NA	NA	TRBV6-6	TRBJ1-5	TGTGCCAGCAGTTACGGTGCACAGGCTCTGCATCAGCCCCAGCATTTT	CASSYGAQALHQPQHF
NA	TRBD1	TRBV5-6	TRBJ1-6	TGTGCCAGCAGCTCCCTTCTCACAGGGGTCCATTCACCCCTCCACTTT	CASSSLLTGVHSPLHF